A single sample gave rise to the 18 T cell receptor beta chains below, sequenced in a study of T-cell reconstitution after alpha-beta-depleted transplantation in children. For TCRbeta, the library was prepared with unique molecular identifiers. MiXCR, applied by TCRdb to the PCR reads, yields one record per CDR3 protein. The sample has more than 550,000 distinct CDR3 sequences; over 9.5% are singletons. Sample: PBMCs from the stem cell graft donor, taken from the stem cell graft. The receptors stem from a human donor who donated a stem cell graft to a child with acute myeloid leukemia.

This clonotype was found many times. This rearrangement joins TRBV29-1 to TRBJ2-1, with 9 bases identical to TRBD1. Germline V CDR1 and CDR2: SQVTM, ANQGSEA. The CDR3 runs 14 residues. Trimming at V came to 5 bases and at J to 6 bases, leaving 8 bases not matched to a gene. The CDR3, as DNA: TGCAGCGTTCCCGGGACAGGGACGGGCAATGAGCAGTTCTTC. As protein: CSVPGTGTGNEQFF.

The CDR3 reads CSVRAYRGKSSYEQYF. For the CDR3, the DNA is TGCAGCGTTCGGGCCTACAGGGGAAAGAGCTCCTACGAGCAGTACTTC. This sequence joins TRBV29-1 and TRBJ2-7; TRBD1 matches at 7 bases. The CDR3 is 16 amino acids. Germline loops: CDR1 SQVTM, CDR2 ANQGSEA. With 5 bases clipped from V and 0 bases from J, the junction kept 13 bases outside the gene matches.

In this sample, this clonotype turned up many times. In DNA form, the CDR3 reads TGTGCCAGCGGGTTGTCAGGGATCCCATACAATGAGCAGTTCTTC. It is translated as CASGLSGIPYNEQFF. This sequence joins TRBV28 and TRBJ2-1; D is perhaps TRBD1 (5 bases). Germline loops: CDR1 MDHEN, CDR2 SYDVKM. The CDR3 spans 15 residues. V was shortened by 8 bases and J by 4 bases, with 18 bases between the two germline ends.

This clonotype occurred many times. V gene TRBV29-1 combines with J gene TRBJ2-3, with 7 nucleotides matching TRBD2. Germline CDR1 SQVTM, CDR2 ANQGSEA. The CDR3 totals 13 residues. V trimming: 7 bases; J trimming: 1 base; junction bases outside the gene matches: 5. This CDR3 reads CSEGGVGTDTQYF. The CDR3 DNA reads TGCAGCGAGGGAGGGGTCGGCACAGATACGCAGTATTTT.

The chain couples TRBV15 to TRBJ2-1; TRBD1 aligns across 10 bases. Unmatched junction bases numbered 13, after V lost 3 bases and J lost 8 bases. The germline gives CDR1 LNHNV, CDR2 YYDKDF (reference sequence). There are 17 residues in the CDR3. Written as DNA, the CDR3 is TGTGCCACCAGCAGGCCGATGGGGACAGGGGTTTCGGATGAGCAGTTCTTC. Translating gives CATSRPMGTGVSDEQFF.

This clonotype was seen many times. The CDR3 region is CASSPKSATYEQYF. CDR3 nucleotide sequence: TGTGCCAGCAGCCCCAAAAGCGCTACCTACGAGCAGTACTTC. V is TRBV12-3 or TRBV12-4 and J is TRBJ2-7, with D uncertain. The CDR3 contains 14 residues. The ends were cut back, 6 bases at V and 2 bases at J, with 14 bases in the middle.

This clonotype occurred a few times. The junction does not match germline at one end; this may be a read error. CDR3 in amino acids: CASTPGASGSPGDF. The CDR3 coding sequence is TGTGCCAGCACCCCGGGGGCTAGCGGGAGTCCGGGGGACTTC. The chain employs TRBV11-2 and TRBJ2-5; 10 bases line up with TRBD2. Germline V gene data show CDR1 as SGHAT and CDR2 as FQNNGV. CDR3 length: 14 residues.

This clonotype has a handful of counts. The chain couples TRBV25-1 to TRBJ2-1, with D tentatively TRBD1 (6 bases). Trimming pared 2 bases from V and 7 bases from J, leaving 15 bases between. The CDR3 totals 15 residues. Germline values: CDR1 MGHDK, CDR2 SYGVNS. The CDR3: CASSEVGMQGNEQFF. The CDR3 region has the DNA TGTGCCAGCAGTGAAGTGGGGATGCAGGGGAATGAGCAGTTCTTC.

The V call is TRBV4-2, the J call TRBJ2-2; possible D gene TRBD2, 6 bases. V lost 3 bases, J lost 2 bases, and 13 bases lay in between. The CDR3 sequence is 16 residues long. Germline V gene lookup returns CDR1 LGHNA and CDR2 YNFKEQ. The CDR3 is CASSHRLGQNTGELFF. The CDR3 DNA reads as TGTGCCAGCAGCCATCGACTAGGGCAAAACACCGGGGAGCTGTTTTTT.

CDR3 coding DNA: TGTGCCAGCAGCTGGGGAATTCAGCCCCAGCATTTT. Translated: CASSWGIQPQHF. The V call is TRBV7-9, the J call TRBJ1-5; D remains ambiguous. The CDR3 consists of 12 residues. Germline V CDR1 and CDR2: SEHNR, FQNEAQ (reference sequence). Trimming left V 4 bases short and J 6 bases short, with 7 bases between.

Remarks on this clonotype: The junction departs from the called germline gene at one end, perhaps through a read error. J is TRBJ2-2 and V is TRBV12-5, with a tentative D call TRBD1 (5 bases). From germline, CDR1 is LGHNT and CDR2 FRNRAP. CDR3 length: 18 residues. As DNA, the CDR3 is TGTGCTGGTGGTTCAACCCCTGGGGCGGCGGTGGGAACCGGGGAGCTGTTTTTT. Encoded protein: CAGGSTPGAAVGTGELFF. Full variable domain (missing parts from reference TRBV12-5 and TRBJ2-2): DARVTQTPRHKVTEMGQEVTMRCQPILGHNTVFWYRQTMMQGLELLAYFRNRAPLDDSGMPKDRFSAEMPDATLATLKIQPSEPRDSAVYFCAGGSTPGAAVGTGELFFGEGSRLTVL.

This clonotype was detected many times. The gene calls are TRBV6-2 or TRBV6-3 and TRBJ2-1, with D perhaps matching TRBD1 (6 bases). Germline CDR1 reads MNHEY; CDR2 reads SVGEGT. The CDR3 is made up of 15 amino acids. V lost 5 bases and J lost 3, with 14 bases in between. The CDR3 loop is CASSGRDILYNEQFF. CDR3 DNA: TGTGCCAGCAGTGGACGGGACATTCTCTACAATGAGCAGTTCTTC.

The sample holds many counts of this clonotype. The rearrangement links TRBV5-1 to TRBJ1-5; TRBD1 agrees at 10 bases. V dropped 4 bases and J dropped 3; count of bases not matched to a gene: 4. This CDR3 is built from 15 residues. Germline V gives CDR1 SGHRS, CDR2 YFSETQ. Here the CDR3 DNA reads TGCGCCAGCAGCCCGGGACAGGGGAACAATCAGCCCCAGCATTTT. Protein: CASSPGQGNNQPQHF.

This chain joins TRBV20-1 and TRBJ1-6; 8 bases are a match to TRBD1. CDR3 length: 18 amino acids. Germline V gene sequence: CDR1 DFQATT, CDR2 SNEGSKA (reference sequence). The junction had 15 bases not matched to a gene; V was cut back by 1 base and J by 7 bases. CDR3 protein: CSARAKTGARPVNSPLHF. The CDR3 nucleotides read TGCAGTGCTAGAGCTAAGACAGGGGCAAGACCCGTCAATTCACCCCTCCACTTT.

This clonotype was counted many times. This chain uses TRBV5-1 with TRBJ2-7; 12 nucleotides agree with TRBD2. This CDR3 spans 17 amino acids. The germline CDR1 and CDR2 sequences are SGHRS and YFSETQ. Losses at the gene ends were 4 bases for V and 2 bases for J; bases not matched to a gene: 10. This chain's CDR3 is CASSVKTSGSPTYEQYF. The CDR3 region has the DNA TGCGCCAGCAGCGTTAAGACTAGCGGGAGTCCCACCTACGAGCAGTACTTC.

The rearrangement links TRBV6-2 or TRBV6-3 to TRBJ2-7, with TRBD2 as a possible D gene (6 bases). V shed 3 bases and J shed 3 bases, with 12 bases lying between them. Germline CDR1 is MNHEY and CDR2 is SVGEGT. The CDR3 contains 14 residues. The CDR3 bases are TGTGCCAGCAGTTATAGCGGACCATACTACGAGCAGTACTTC. Its translation: CASSYSGPYYEQYF.

The chain employs TRBV11-3 and TRBJ2-1; TRBD1 aligns across 9 bases. Trimming cost V 3 bases and J 6 bases; bases outside gene matches: 6. Germline values: CDR1 SGHNT, CDR2 YENEEA. There are 15 residues in the CDR3. The CDR3 reads CASSFRDREGNEQFF. CDR3 DNA: TGTGCCAGCAGCTTCCGGGACAGGGAAGGCAATGAGCAGTTCTTC.

This clonotype was seen repeatedly, ten times or more. The V call is TRBV20-1, the J call TRBJ2-3; 8 positions agree with TRBD1. Trimming took 5 bases from V and 2 from J; bases not matched to a gene: 6. The CDR3 has 14 residues. Germline V CDR1 and CDR2: DFQATT, SNEGSKA (reference sequence). The CDR3 DNA reads TGCAGTGCTCTGGGGACAGGTACCACAGATACGCAGTATTTT. It yields the protein CSALGTGTTDTQYF.